This T cell receptor (beta chain) was retrieved from a study of T-cell reconstitution after alpha-beta-depleted transplantation in children. Findings and caveats of the study: About two months after transplant, alpha-beta T cells reportedly came from several hundred expanded graft clones. Newly made T cells mostly supplied T-cell counts and diversity one year after transplant. Some patients' high day-60 TCRbeta diversity was traced to surviving recipient T cells and thymic progenitors.

This clonotype showed up just a few times. Its specificity is unknown. Unique molecular identifiers tagged the TCRbeta library. MiXCR, applied by TCRdb to the PCR reads, yields one record per CDR3 protein. This table holds around 490,000 distinct CDR3 sequences, 10% to 12% found once. The sequencing here drew on PBMCs, mostly from graft donor cells, taken 180 days after TCRalphabeta/CD19-depleted stem cell transplant. This receptor was identified in a female patient aged 2-15 years who had a stem cell transplant for aplastic anemia, so the T cells may come from the graft donor.

The CDR3 region is CAISGIGQGIQYF. CDR3 DNA: TGTGCCATCAGTGGAATCGGACAGGGGATCCAGTACTTC. The V call is TRBV10-3, the J call TRBJ2-5, with 9 nucleotides matching TRBD1. The CDR3 covers 13 residues. V lost 4 bases to trimming and J lost 10 bases; unmatched junction nucleotides: 7. Germline V CDR1 and CDR2: ENHRY, SYGVKD.